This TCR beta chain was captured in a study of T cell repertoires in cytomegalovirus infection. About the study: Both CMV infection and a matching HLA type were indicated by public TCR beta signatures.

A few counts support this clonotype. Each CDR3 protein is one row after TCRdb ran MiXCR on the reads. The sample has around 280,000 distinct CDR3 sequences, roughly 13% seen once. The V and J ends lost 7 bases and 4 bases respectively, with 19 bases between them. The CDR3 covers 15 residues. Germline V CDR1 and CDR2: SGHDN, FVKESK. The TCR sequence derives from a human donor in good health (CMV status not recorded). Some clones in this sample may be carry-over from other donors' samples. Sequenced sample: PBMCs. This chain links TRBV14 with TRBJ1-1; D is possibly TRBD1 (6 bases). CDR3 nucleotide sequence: TGTGCCAGCACCCCAAGCGGGGGGCCTGTCACTGAAGCTTTCTTT. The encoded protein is CASTPSGGPVTEAFF.